This TCR beta chain was sequenced during a study of cytomegalovirus exposure and HLA in healthy donors. The J segment lost 1 base and the V segment lost 5 bases, leaving 5 bases of the junction unmatched. The CDR3 length is 14 residues. Germline V gene lookup returns CDR1 SGHDT and CDR2 YYEEEE. The sample holds a few counts of this clone. Researchers ran the PCR with 60 Vbeta and 13 Jbeta primers. Source study methods: Around 80 million unique TCR beta chains, roughly 11 million of them shared, were counted by a later analysis. TCRdb's table, derived via immunoSEQ multiplex PCR, lists solely in-frame clones and lacks some. The V and J calls and clone size were taken over from that table, and D and trimming were inferred from the DNA. This table has some 70,000 clones, 60% to 80% appearing once.

The sequencing sample was made of PBMCs. The chain recombines TRBV5-6 with TRBJ1-2, with 7 bases that match TRBD1. This TCR came from a male donor in good health and CMV-seropositive. DNA of the CDR3: TGTGCCAGCAGTTGGGGGACAGTTAACTATGGCTACACCTTC. It specifies CASSWGTVNYGYTF.